Listed below are T cell receptor beta chains from one sample, sequenced in a study of CD8 T cells in Susac syndrome. Each CDR3 protein is one row after TCRdb ran MiXCR on the immunoSEQ multiplex PCR reads. The sample has 75,000 to 95,000 distinct CDR3 sequences; 95% to 97% are singletons. The sample taken for sequencing was CD8+ T cells from PBMCs. The receptors were sampled from a human donor with Susac syndrome. CDR3s include the opening cysteine and the closing phenylalanine or tryptophan. The D gene is left open where the match is weak. Clone size is given for some rows only: seen once, a few or many times, or a class if the clone is expanded.

D	size	V	J	CDR3	DNA
-	-	TRBV25-1	TRBJ1-2	CASSGSMNGYTF	TGTGCCAGCAGTGGATCAATGAATGGCTACACCTTC
-	-	TRBV3-1	TRBJ2-3	CASSQVRESTDTQYF	TGTGCCAGCAGCCAAGTCAGGGAAAGCACAGATACGCAGTATTTT
TRBD1	-	TRBV4-3	TRBJ2-7	CASSQLDGQGHEQYF	TGCGCCAGCAGCCAGCTTGACGGACAGGGGCACGAGCAGTACTTC
-	-	TRBV20-1	TRBJ2-5	CSAPIAGTQYF	TGCAGTGCTCCCATAGCCGGGACCCAGTACTTC
TRBD1	-	TRBV7-2	TRBJ1-5	CASSLGDRTDQPQHF	TGTGCCAGCAGCTTAGGGGACAGGACTGATCAGCCCCAGCATTTT
-	-	TRBV7-9	TRBJ1-2	CASSLGSGNNYGYTF	TGTGCCAGCAGCTTAGGATCCGGGAATAACTATGGCTACACCTTC
-	-	TRBV20-1	TRBJ2-1	CSDDRFDSYNEQFF	TGCAGTGATGACAGGTTTGACTCCTACAATGAGCAGTTCTTC
-	-	TRBV9	TRBJ1-6	CASSVASAGGSPLHF	TGTGCCAGCAGCGTAGCTTCGGCAGGTGGTTCACCCCTCCACTTT
TRBD1	-	TRBV7-9	TRBJ2-5	CASSDGQGHGETQYF	TGTGCCAGCAGCGACGGACAGGGGCATGGGGAGACCCAGTACTTC
-	-	TRBV20-1	TRBJ2-1	CSASPLRPYNEQFF	TGCAGTGCTAGCCCCCTCAGACCCTACAATGAGCAGTTCTTC
-	-	TRBV20-1	TRBJ1-6	CSARDGGGTSSYNSPLHF	TGCAGTGCTAGAGATGGGGGGGGTACCAGCTCCTATAATTCACCCCTCCACTTT
-	-	TRBV4-3	TRBJ2-1	CASSQVYGSQADGNEQFF	TGCGCCAGCAGCCAAGTATATGGCTCACAGGCCGACGGCAATGAGCAGTTCTTC
TRBD1	-	TRBV3-1	TRBJ2-7	CASSQDQGVQYF	TGTGCCAGCAGCCAAGATCAGGGGGTGCAGTACTTC
TRBD1	-	TRBV5-4	TRBJ2-3	CASSNRGGGTDTQYF	TGTGCCAGCAGCAACAGGGGTGGAGGCACAGATACGCAGTATTTT
-	-	TRBV19	TRBJ1-5	CASSMREQGGNQPQHF	TGTGCCAGTAGTATGCGTGAACAGGGCGGCAATCAGCCCCAGCATTTT
TRBD1	-	TRBV18	TRBJ1-5	CASSPPDRAGEPQHF	TGTGCCAGCTCACCCCCGGACAGGGCCGGTGAGCCCCAGCATTTT
TRBD1	-	TRBV7-2	TRBJ1-1	CASSSNQGDTEAFF	TGTGCCAGCAGCTCTAACCAGGGGGACACTGAAGCTTTCTTT
-	-	TRBV5-1	TRBJ1-2	CASRKETYGYTF	TGCGCCAGCAGGAAGGAGACCTATGGCTACACCTTC
TRBD1	-	TRBV20-1	TRBJ1-4	CSASGTGVRKLFF	TGCAGTGCTAGCGGGACAGGGGTGCGAAAACTGTTTTTT
-	-	TRBV20-1	TRBJ1-1	CSARDRGRANTEAFF	TGCAGTGCTAGAGATCGAGGCAGGGCGAACACTGAAGCTTTCTTT
TRBD1	-	TRBV13	TRBJ2-5	CASSLGQSRAQYF	TGTGCCAGCAGCCTGGGACAGTCGAGGGCCCAGTACTTC
TRBD1	-	TRBV24-1	TRBJ2-2	CATSGPSGQVNTGELFF	TGTGCCACCAGTGGCCCCTCGGGACAGGTGAACACCGGGGAGCTGTTTTTT
TRBD1	once	TRBV5-6	TRBJ1-5	CASSSLRGQGAEAQHF	TGTGCCAGCAGCTCCCTCAGGGGACAGGGGGCAGAGGCCCAGCATTTT
-	-	TRBV20-1	TRBJ2-1	CSARERGFAGPYNEQFF	TGCAGTGCTAGAGAAAGAGGTTTTGCGGGGCCCTACAATGAGCAGTTCTTC
-	-	TRBV30	TRBJ1-1	CAWSVSSEAFF	TGTGCCTGGAGTGTATCTTCTGAAGCTTTCTTT
TRBD1	once	TRBV12-3/TRBV12-4	TRBJ1-6	CASSRRTGGDSPLHF	TGTGCCAGCAGCCGAAGGACAGGGGGCGATTCACCCCTCCACTTT
-	-	TRBV9	TRBJ2-6	CASSVGAGANVLTF	TGTGCCAGCAGCGTAGGGGCTGGGGCCAACGTCCTGACTTTC
TRBD1	-	TRBV6-5	TRBJ1-6	CASKLTGPAFGLHF	TGTGCCAGCAAATTGACAGGGCCGGCCTTTGGCCTCCACTTT
-	-	TRBV30	TRBJ2-5	CAWSVPGGVQETQYF	TGTGCCTGGAGTGTACCCGGAGGGGTGCAAGAGACCCAGTACTTC
-	-	TRBV5-4	TRBJ1-3	CASSRPDSGNTIYF	TGTGCCAGCAGCCGTCCGGACTCTGGAAACACCATATATTTT
-	-	TRBV4-3	TRBJ1-2	CASSQDQGHGYTF	TGCGCCAGCAGCCAAGATCAGGGGCATGGCTACACCTTC
-	-	TRBV29-1	TRBJ2-1	CSVGGGTQQFF	TGCAGCGTGGGGGGCGGGACTCAGCAGTTCTTC
TRBD1	-	TRBV20-1	TRBJ2-1	CSAWDSYQFF	TGCAGTGCTTGGGACAGCTACCAGTTCTTC
-	-	TRBV30	TRBJ1-5	CAWSADVNQPQHF	TGTGCCTGGAGTGCGGATGTCAATCAGCCCCAGCATTTT
-	-	TRBV25-1	TRBJ2-7	CASSVAVDEQYF	TGTGCCAGCAGTGTAGCGGTTGACGAGCAGTACTTC
TRBD1	-	TRBV7-9	TRBJ1-1	CASSFGDRLNTEAFF	TGTGCCAGCAGCTTTGGGGACAGGCTGAACACTGAAGCTTTCTTT
-	-	TRBV19	TRBJ1-6	CAVAPSGRGSPLHF	TGTGCCGTCGCCCCGTCAGGGAGAGGTTCACCCCTCCACTTT
-	-	TRBV5-4	TRBJ1-5	CASSPGGDSNQPQHF	TGTGCCAGCAGCCCTGGGGGGGACAGCAATCAGCCCCAGCATTTT
TRBD1	-	TRBV5-4	TRBJ2-4	CASRDRDNIQYF	TGTGCCAGCAGGGACAGGGATAACATTCAGTACTTC
TRBD2	-	TRBV20-1	TRBJ2-7	CSAWTSGGYEQYF	TGCAGTGCTTGGACTAGCGGGGGGTACGAGCAGTACTTC
TRBD1	-	TRBV24-1	TRBJ1-4	CATPGQGAQKLFF	TGTGCCACTCCGGGACAGGGGGCCCAAAAACTGTTTTTT
-	-	TRBV20-1	TRBJ2-7	CSAFQSSYEQYF	TGCAGTGCCTTTCAGAGCTCCTACGAGCAGTACTTC
-	-	TRBV20-1	TRBJ1-1	CSAQILNTEAFF	TGCAGTGCCCAAATCTTAAACACTGAAGCTTTCTTT
-	-	TRBV6-4	TRBJ1-1	CASKPEEVNTEAFF	TGTGCCAGCAAGCCCGAAGAGGTGAACACTGAAGCTTTCTTT
-	-	TRBV24-1	TRBJ2-3	CATSDSADTQYF	TGTGCCACCAGTGATAGTGCAGATACGCAGTATTTT
TRBD1	once	TRBV20-1	TRBJ2-4	CSARDRDLAKNIQYF	TGCAGTGCTCGAGACAGGGACCTAGCCAAAAACATTCAGTACTTC
-	-	TRBV20-1	TRBJ2-3	CSARKETGPDTQYF	TGCAGTGCTAGAAAAGAGACAGGCCCGGATACGCAGTATTTT
-	-	TRBV20-1	TRBJ2-5	CSARRTAQETQYF	TGCAGTGCTAGACGGACGGCTCAAGAGACCCAGTACTTC
-	-	TRBV20-1	TRBJ2-2	CIGVGINTGELFF	TGCATCGGGGTTGGAATCAACACCGGGGAGCTGTTTTTT
TRBD1	-	TRBV19	TRBJ1-2	CASTPYFRTGHYGYTF	TGTGCCAGTACCCCGTATTTCAGGACAGGGCACTATGGCTACACCTTC
TRBD1	-	TRBV4-1	TRBJ2-5	CASSQDEKGQGQNRRETQYF	TGCGCCAGCAGCCAAGATGAAAAGGGACAGGGGCAAAACCGGCGGGAGACCCAGTACTTC
-	-	TRBV28	TRBJ2-3	CASLTWVGGTDTQYF	TGTGCCAGCCTCACTTGGGTTGGCGGAACAGATACGCAGTATTTT